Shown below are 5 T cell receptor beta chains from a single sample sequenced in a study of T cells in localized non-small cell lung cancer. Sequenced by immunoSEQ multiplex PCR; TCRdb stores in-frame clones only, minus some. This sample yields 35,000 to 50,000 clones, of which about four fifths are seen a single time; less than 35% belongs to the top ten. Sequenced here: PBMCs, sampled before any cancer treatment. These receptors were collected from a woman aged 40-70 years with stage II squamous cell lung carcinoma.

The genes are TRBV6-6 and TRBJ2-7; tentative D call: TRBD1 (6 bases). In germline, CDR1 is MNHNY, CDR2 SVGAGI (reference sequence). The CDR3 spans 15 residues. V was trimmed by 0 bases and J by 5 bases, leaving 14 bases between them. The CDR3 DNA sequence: TGTGCCAGCAGTTACTCGATACAGGGCCTTAACGAGCAGTACGTC. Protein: CASSYSIQGLNEQYV.

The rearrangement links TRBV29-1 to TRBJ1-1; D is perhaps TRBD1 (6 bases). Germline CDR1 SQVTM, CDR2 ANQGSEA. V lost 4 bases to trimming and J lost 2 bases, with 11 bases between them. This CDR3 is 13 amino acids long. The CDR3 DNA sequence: TGCAGCGTTGTCGGGACACCTAACACTGAAGCTTTCTTT. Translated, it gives CSVVGTPNTEAFF.

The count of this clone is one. The CDR3 region is CASSLGSTFQETQYF. CDR3 in DNA: TGTGCCAGCAGCTTAGGGAGTACGTTCCAAGAGACCCAGTACTTC. This chain joins TRBV7-6 and TRBJ2-5; D not resolved. V shed 1 base and J shed 1 base, with 10 bases lying between them. Germline values: CDR1 SGHVS, CDR2 FNYEAQ. CDR3 length: 15 residues. Complete variable domain (other parts from reference TRBV7-6 and TRBJ2-5): GAGVSQSPRYKVTKRGQDVALRCDPISGHVSLYWYRQALGQGPEFLTYFNYEAQQDKSGLPNDRFSAERPEGSISTLTIQRTEQRDSAMYRCASSLGSTFQETQYFGPGTRLLVL.

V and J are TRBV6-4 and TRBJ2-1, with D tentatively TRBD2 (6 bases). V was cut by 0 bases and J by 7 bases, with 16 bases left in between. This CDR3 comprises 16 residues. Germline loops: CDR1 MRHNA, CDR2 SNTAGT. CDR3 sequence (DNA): TGTGCCAGCAGTGACTCGAATGGGGGGAGCGGGAATGAGCAGTTCTTC. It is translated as CASSDSNGGSGNEQFF.

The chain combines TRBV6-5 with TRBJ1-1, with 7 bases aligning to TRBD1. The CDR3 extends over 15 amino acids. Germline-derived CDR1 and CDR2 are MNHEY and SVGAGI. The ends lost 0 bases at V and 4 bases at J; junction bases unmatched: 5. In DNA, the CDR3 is TGTGCCAGCAGTTACTCCGCCTCAGGGGGCACTGAAGCTTTCTTT. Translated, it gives CASSYSASGGTEAFF.